The T cell receptor (beta chain) under discussion was sequenced for a study of cytomegalovirus exposure and HLA in healthy donors. Whole-study context: Genotyping showed roughly 77% of 398 donors falling in the Caucasian-associated ancestry cluster.

The PCR contained 60 Vbeta and 13 Jbeta primers. Assay used: immunoSEQ multiplex PCR; TCRdb lists only in-frame clones, some missing. The sample includes around 63,000 clones, roughly three quarters seen only once; the top ten take roughly 3%. Study-wide results and caveats: There were some V segments, including TRBV6-2 and TRBV6-3, excluded as indistinguishable. For most TCR sequences rarity was the rule, although some public TCRs occurred in many donors.

Germline assignment: CDR1 MGHDK and CDR2 SYGVNS. V was clipped by 4 bases and J by 2 bases, with 10 bases between them. CDR3 length equals 14 residues. Of note for this clone: Its target is unknown.

Sequencing input: PBMCs. The chain couples TRBV25-1 to TRBJ2-3, with D possibly matching TRBD2 (7 bases). The receptor was isolated from a woman between 25 and 40 years old in good health and CMV-seronegative. CDR3 sequence: CASSVAGATDTQYF. CDR3 nucleotide sequence: TGTGCCAGCAGTGTTGCGGGGGCCACAGATACGCAGTATTTT.